A selection of T cell receptor beta chains follows, all from one sample in a study of naive and memory T cell subsets. TCRdb reprocessed the UMI-ligation and nested PCR reads with MiXCR, giving one entry per CDR3 protein. This sample has tens of thousands of distinct CDR3 sequences; about 11% occur once, and the top ten carry just over 0.13%. The sequenced material came from naive CD4+ T cells from blood. These receptors were taken from a human donor in good health. Both conserved end residues are part of each CDR3. Each record gives: D gene, clone size, J gene, V gene, CDR3 DNA, CDR3 protein. A D gene is named only where the DNA matches it firmly. Expanded clones are given a class, and other clones once, few, many or no size at all.

.	few	TRBJ2-7	TRBV12-3/TRBV12-4	TGTGCCAGCAGTTTGGCGACAGGCCTGGGGGAGCAGTACTTC	CASSLATGLGEQYF
.	.	TRBJ1-1	TRBV12-3/TRBV12-4	TGTGCCAGCAGTTTAGGGAGTTCTTGGGGAGAAGCGACTGAAGCTTTCTTT	CASSLGSSWGEATEAFF
.	many	TRBJ2-5	TRBV20-1	TGCAGGGCCCGGGCCCCGAACATCGAGACCCAGTACTTC	CRARAPNIETQYF
.	few	TRBJ2-6	TRBV6-2/TRBV6-3	TGTGCCAGCAGTCCCCTGAATGGTCGGTTGTCGGCCAACGTCCTGACTTTC	CASSPLNGRLSANVLTF
.	few	TRBJ1-1	TRBV28	TGTGCCAGCAGGCGAGGGGGGGGAATGACCACTGAAGCTTTCTTT	CASRRGGGMTTEAFF
TRBD2	.	TRBJ2-5	TRBV5-4	TGTGCCAGCAGCCTCACTAGCGGGGGGCCGAAGACCCAGTACTTC	CASSLTSGGPKTQYF
.	many	TRBJ2-1	TRBV12-3/TRBV12-4	TGTGCCAGCAGTTTGCTGGTGGGGGGAGGTGAGCAGTTCTTC	CASSLLVGGGEQFF
TRBD1	.	TRBJ1-2	TRBV2	TGTGCCAGCAGGACGACAGGGGGCCTTGGCTACACCTTC	CASRTTGGLGYTF
.	.	TRBJ2-7	TRBV4-3	TGCGCCAGCAGCCAAGATGAAAGGAGTCCCTACGAGCAGTACTTC	CASSQDERSPYEQYF
.	few	TRBJ1-2	TRBV4-3	TGCGCCAGCAGCCTCCGGGCCCCCTCGGTTCTGGATGGCTACACCTTC	CASSLRAPSVLDGYTF
.	.	TRBJ2-7	TRBV5-1	TGCGCCAGCAGCTTGGATTGGACTACCCAAACGAGCTCCTACGAGCAGTACTTC	CASSLDWTTQTSSYEQYF
.	few	TRBJ1-1	TRBV12-3/TRBV12-4	TGTGCCAGCAGTTTAAATTCTCTTGGCGCCAGGGGCACTGAAGCTTTCTTT	CASSLNSLGARGTEAFF
TRBD2	few	TRBJ2-7	TRBV20-1	TGCAGTGCACTTGGACTAGCGGCCTACGAGCAGTACTTC	CSALGLAAYEQYF
.	.	TRBJ2-1	TRBV6-2/TRBV6-3	TGTGCCAGCAGTTACGACAGCTACAATGAGCAGTTCTTC	CASSYDSYNEQFF
.	many	TRBJ2-5	TRBV27	TGTGCCAGCAGAACCGATACTCAGGGTTCCCCAGAGACCCAGTACTTC	CASRTDTQGSPETQYF
TRBD1	.	TRBJ1-6	TRBV5-1	TGCGCCAGCAGCTCTCGACAGGGAGGAGGGTCACCCCTCCACTTT	CASSSRQGGGSPLHF
.	few	TRBJ1-5	TRBV20-1	TGCAGTGCCACGTCAGACAGAAATCAGCCCCAGCATTTT	CSATSDRNQPQHF
.	many	TRBJ2-7	TRBV3-1	TGTGCCAGCAGCCAATCCCCCGTGGGGGGGGGCCGCTACGAGCAGTACTTC	CASSQSPVGGGRYEQYF
.	.	TRBJ2-5	TRBV4-3	TGCGCCAGCAGCCACCTCAGGGGACTCTACTTC	CASSHLRGLYF
.	.	TRBJ2-6	TRBV28	TGTGCCAGCAGTTTAGGGTGGATTCCGGGTAGCCCCGGACGATTCTCTGGGGCCAACGTCCTGACTTTC	CASSLGWIPGSPGRFSGANVLTF
.	few	TRBJ1-6	TRBV6-5	TGTGCCAGCAGTTACGTCCGGTATAATTCACCCCTCCACTTT	CASSYVRYNSPLHF
TRBD1	.	TRBJ2-5	TRBV5-5	TGTGCCAGCAGCAACATGGGACAGGGGGTGGAGACCCAGTACTTC	CASSNMGQGVETQYF
.	few	TRBJ2-7	TRBV9	TGTGCCAGCAGCGTAGCCGCCATCGGGGCCTACGAGCAGTACTTC	CASSVAAIGAYEQYF
TRBD1	many	TRBJ2-1	TRBV7-2	TGTGCCAGCAGCGCCTCCGGGACAGGCTACAATGAGCAGTTCTTC	CASSASGTGYNEQFF
TRBD2	.	TRBJ2-1	TRBV19	TGTGCCCCCCTCCAAAGCGGGAGGGCGGGGGATGAGCAGTTCTTC	CAPLQSGRAGDEQFF
.	few	TRBJ1-5	TRBV18	TGTGCCAGCTCACCACTAGTGAATCAGCCCCAGCATTTT	CASSPLVNQPQHF
.	.	TRBJ1-4	TRBV7-2	TGTGCCAGCAGCCGCACAGGGTTTAATGAAAAACTGTTTTTT	CASSRTGFNEKLFF
.	.	TRBJ2-7	TRBV7-2	TGTGCCAGCAGCTTAGAGACGCCTGAGCAGTACTTC	CASSLETPEQYF
.	.	TRBJ2-7	TRBV12-3/TRBV12-4	TGTGCCAGCAGTCCGGGGCCCAGCGGGCAGTACTTC	CASSPGPSGQYF
TRBD2	many	TRBJ2-3	TRBV12-3/TRBV12-4	TGTGCCAGCAGTCTTAGCGGGAGACTGGATACGCAGTATTTT	CASSLSGRLDTQYF
.	.	TRBJ1-3	TRBV12-3/TRBV12-4	TGTGCCAGCAGTTTAGATCAGGCAGCAAGTAGCTCTGGAAACACCATATATTTT	CASSLDQAASSSGNTIYF
.	few	TRBJ2-4	TRBV12-3/TRBV12-4	TGTGCCAGCAGGTCACTAGGGGGAGCCAAAAACATTCAGTACTTC	CASRSLGGAKNIQYF
.	many	TRBJ2-2	TRBV12-3/TRBV12-4	TGTGCCAGCAGTTTTTCGGGCGGGCCGAACACCGGGGAGCTGTTTTTT	CASSFSGGPNTGELFF
.	few	TRBJ1-2	TRBV12-3/TRBV12-4	TGTGCCAGCAAGGAGGTAGCTAACTATGGCTACACCTTC	CASKEVANYGYTF
TRBD1	many	TRBJ2-7	TRBV10-1	TGCGCCAGCAGTGGGGCCCACAGGGGGCTTAATAGTACCTACGAGCAGTACTTC	CASSGAHRGLNSTYEQYF
TRBD2	.	TRBJ2-2	TRBV7-2	TGTGCCAGCAGCTTAGGACTAGCCCCAACCTTGGGCGGGGAGCTGTTTTTT	CASSLGLAPTLGGELFF
.	many	TRBJ2-3	TRBV7-2	TGTGCCAGCAGCCCAAGAACAGAAACAGATACGCAGTATTTT	CASSPRTETDTQYF
TRBD1	few	TRBJ2-1	TRBV6-5	TGTGCCAGCAGTACTCACCCAGGACAGGGTAGAACCTCCTACAATGAGCAGTTCTTC	CASSTHPGQGRTSYNEQFF
.	many	TRBJ2-3	TRBV7-2	TGTGCCAGCAGCCCCCGGGCCCCGCAAACAGATACGCAGTATTTT	CASSPRAPQTDTQYF
.	.	TRBJ2-2	TRBV12-3/TRBV12-4	TGTGCCAGCAGCCAAGCATCTTCGGACACCGGGGAGCTGTTTTTT	CASSQASSDTGELFF
.	few	TRBJ2-7	TRBV6-6	TGTGCCAGCAGTTACAGGGGCCTCGAGCAGTACTTC	CASSYRGLEQYF
.	.	TRBJ2-1	TRBV6-5	TGTGCCAGCAGTTACAGTCTATTCTACAATGAGCAGTTCTTC	CASSYSLFYNEQFF
TRBD1	.	TRBJ2-7	TRBV2	TGTGCCACCAAAGAAGGGACAGGGGGCGACGAGCAGTACTTC	CATKEGTGGDEQYF
.	many	TRBJ1-1	TRBV29-1	TGCAGCGTTGTGAAGGGGAACACTGAAGCTTTCTTT	CSVVKGNTEAFF
.	.	TRBJ1-5	TRBV10-3	TGTGCCATCAGTGAGTCCACGGACAGCGACCAGCATTTT	CAISESTDSDQHF
.	many	TRBJ2-4	TRBV20-1	TGCAGTGCTGAAGGAGTGGCGGACTACAAAAACATTCAGTACTTC	CSAEGVADYKNIQYF
TRBD1	few	TRBJ1-2	TRBV7-2	TGTGCCAGCAGCTCCGACAGGGCGGGCGGCTACACCTTC	CASSSDRAGGYTF
TRBD2	few	TRBJ2-3	TRBV20-1	TGCAGTGCTAGAGATCGCGGGAGAGGGGCAGATACGCAGTATTTT	CSARDRGRGADTQYF
TRBD1	.	TRBJ2-3	TRBV25-1	TGTGCCAAGAACCAGGGGGCTAGCACAGATACGCAGTATTTT	CAKNQGASTDTQYF
.	few	TRBJ2-7	TRBV28	TGTGCCAGCAATCGGGACATCCCCTACGAGCAGTACTTC	CASNRDIPYEQYF
.	many	TRBJ2-4	TRBV20-1	TGCAGTGCTAGAGACAGGGGCAAGGGTGCCAAAAACATTCAGTACTTC	CSARDRGKGAKNIQYF
TRBD2	.	TRBJ2-3	TRBV20-1	TGCAGTGCTAGAAAGACTAGCGGGAGGGCGGATACGCAGTATTTT	CSARKTSGRADTQYF
.	few	TRBJ1-3	TRBV2	TGTGCCAGCAGTGAAACTCGAAGCTCTGGAAACACCATATATTTT	CASSETRSSGNTIYF
TRBD1	many	TRBJ1-2	TRBV5-1	TGCGCCAGCAGCTTTACAGGGGATGGCTACACCTTC	CASSFTGDGYTF